Presented here are 3 T cell receptor beta chains from one specimen sequenced in a study of glioma-infiltrating T cells after dendritic cell vaccination. Profiling relied on immunoSEQ multiplex PCR, and the TCRdb table lists in-frame clones only, not all of them. The sample yields around 100,000 clones, roughly 80% seen once. The source material was blood, sampled before dendritic cell vaccination. Every receptor here comes from a human donor with glioblastoma.

The rearrangement links TRBV19 to TRBJ2-3; 8 bases match TRBD2. V lost 5 bases, J lost 0 bases, and 4 bases stayed unmatched. The germline gives CDR1 LNHDA, CDR2 SQIVND (reference sequence). The length of the CDR3 is 15 residues. CDR3 nucleotide sequence: TGTGCCAGTAGTTCGGGACTAGATAGCACAGATACGCAGTATTTT. This gives the protein CASSSGLDSTDTQYF. Filled out from reference TRBV19 and TRBJ2-3, the complete variable domain reads DGGITQSPKYLFRKEGQNVTLSCEQNLNHDAMYWYRQDPGQGLRLIYYSQIVNDFQKGDIAEGYSVSREKKESFPLTVTSAQKNPTAFYLCASSSGLDSTDTQYFGPGTRLTVL.

The chain is built from TRBV18 and TRBJ2-7; TRBD1 matches at 7 bases. J was trimmed by 0 bases and V by 2 bases; bases with no gene match: 1. CDR3 length equals 14 residues. The V gene's germline CDR1 is KGHSH and CDR2 LQKENI. This CDR3 is CASSPGQVSYEQYF. The DNA for the CDR3 is TGTGCCAGCTCACCAGGACAGGTCTCCTACGAGCAGTACTTC.

The chain uses TRBV27 and TRBJ2-3; D is possibly TRBD1 (5 bases). The ends were cut back, 7 bases at V and 4 bases at J, with 12 bases in the middle. Germline V gene data show CDR1 as MNHEY and CDR2 as SMNVEV (reference sequence). The CDR3 has 13 amino acids. CDR3 coding DNA: TGTGCCAGCACGGGCAGGGCGGCAGATACGCAGTATTTT. As protein: CASTGRAADTQYF.